The 10 T cell receptor beta chains in this list originate from one sample, sequenced in a study of blood T cell repertoires in COVID-19. TCRdb's table, derived via immunoSEQ multiplex PCR, lists solely in-frame clones and lacks some. This table has around 200,000 clones, around 85% appearing once. The material sequenced was peripheral blood. The receptors here all came from a woman between 50 and 59 years old with acute or convalescent COVID-19.

The chain carries TRBV5-1 and TRBJ1-2, with TRBD1 matching 7 bases. Trimming cost V 3 bases and J 5 bases; bases outside gene matches: 7. The CDR3 spans 14 residues. Germline V gives CDR1 SGHRS, CDR2 YFSETQ. CDR3 nucleotides: TGCGCCAGCAGCTCAGACAGGGCCATTTATGGCTACACCTTC. Translating it yields CASSSDRAIYGYTF. Combining the CDR3 with reference TRBV5-1 and TRBJ1-2 gives the whole variable domain KAGVTQTPRYLIKTRGQQVTLSCSPISGHRSVSWYQQTPGQGLQFLFEYFSETQRNKGNFPGRFSGRQFSNSRSEMNVSTLELGDSALYLCASSSDRAIYGYTFGSGTRLTVV.

This clone was seen once. This chain connects TRBV5-1 to TRBJ2-3, with TRBD2 identical over 13 bases. Per germline, CDR1 SGHRS and CDR2 YFSETQ. Trimming took 3 bases from V and 5 from J; bases not matched to a gene: 3. CDR3 length: 15 residues. Here the CDR3 DNA reads TGCGCCAGCAGCTGGACTAGCGGGAGTGGAGATACGCAGTATTTT. Translating it yields CASSWTSGSGDTQYF. Full variable domain (missing parts from reference TRBV5-1 and TRBJ2-3): KAGVTQTPRYLIKTRGQQVTLSCSPISGHRSVSWYQQTPGQGLQFLFEYFSETQRNKGNFPGRFSGRQFSNSRSEMNVSTLELGDSALYLCASSWTSGSGDTQYFGPGTRLTVL.

The rearrangement joins TRBV18 to TRBJ2-3, with 8 bases aligning to TRBD2. This CDR3 comprises 16 residues. The ends lost 0 bases at V and 3 bases at J; junction bases unmatched: 5. Germline V gene data show CDR1 as KGHSH and CDR2 as LQKENI. The CDR3 loop reads CASSPPAGGWTDTQYF. For the CDR3, the DNA is TGTGCCAGCTCACCACCCGCGGGGGGATGGACAGATACGCAGTATTTT.

This clone was seen a single time. The chain employs TRBV9 and TRBJ2-3; 9 bases fit TRBD2. This CDR3 is built from 16 residues. Germline V CDR1 and CDR2: SGDLS, YYNGEE. The trim removed 0 bases at V and 2 bases at J, leaving 4 bases unmatched. The CDR3 loop is CASSVGRGGNTDTQYF. In DNA form, the CDR3 reads TGTGCCAGCAGCGTAGGGCGGGGGGGCAACACAGATACGCAGTATTTT.

This clone was observed a handful of times. The chain joins TRBV5-6 to TRBJ1-6; 8 nucleotides line up with TRBD1. CDR3 length: 15 amino acids. Losses at the gene ends were 0 bases for V and 8 bases for J; bases not matched to a gene: 4. Germline V gene data show CDR1 as SGHDT and CDR2 as YYEEEE. For the CDR3, the DNA is TGTGCCAGCAGCTTGGACGGGACAGGCGATTCACCCCTCCACTTT. This gives the protein CASSLDGTGDSPLHF.

The chain has TRBV9 and TRBJ1-1, with TRBD1 identical over 7 bases. The CDR3 covers 15 residues. The trim removed 1 base at V and 6 bases at J, leaving 9 bases unmatched. Germline values: CDR1 SGDLS, CDR2 YYNGEE. CDR3 amino acids: CASSVTTGLGAEAFF. The CDR3 bases are TGTGCCAGCAGCGTAACGACAGGGCTCGGGGCTGAAGCTTTCTTT.

This chain joins TRBV29-1 and TRBJ1-1; TRBD1 agrees at 7 bases. CDR3 size: 13 residues. CDR1 SQVTM and CDR2 ANQGSEA come from the germline V gene. J was trimmed by 0 bases and V by 6 bases; bases with no gene match: 4. CDR3 nucleotides: TGCAGCGTGAACAGGGGTATGAACACTGAAGCTTTCTTT. Amino acids: CSVNRGMNTEAFF.

The J gene is TRBJ1-4, the V gene TRBV5-5; D unresolved. Trimming took 0 bases from V and 3 from J, leaving 12 bases between them. Germline V gene data show CDR1 as SGHKS and CDR2 as YYEKEE (reference sequence). The CDR3 has 16 residues. CDR3 nucleotides: TGTGCCAGCAGCTTGGACTGGCAGGCTTCTAATGAAAAACTGTTTTTT. It translates to CASSLDWQASNEKLFF.

The chain links TRBV29-1 to TRBJ1-1, with D possibly being TRBD1 (6 bases). The V and J ends lost 4 bases and 11 bases respectively, with 17 bases between them. CDR1 and CDR2 (germline): SQVTM, ANQGSEA. The CDR3 spans 12 residues. This CDR3 is CSVGGGGQTAFF. The CDR3 coding sequence is TGCAGCGTTGGGGGGGGCGGACAAACGGCTTTCTTT.

CDR3 region: CASSPDRAYGYTF. As DNA, the CDR3 is TGTGCCAGCAGCCCCGACAGAGCCTATGGCTACACCTTC. V is TRBV6-6 and J is TRBJ1-2, with D possibly TRBD1 on 5 matching bases. Per the germline V gene, CDR1 is MNHNY and CDR2 is SVGAGI (reference sequence). The germline V and J ends were trimmed by 6 bases and 4 bases, with 12 bases remaining between them. The CDR3 has 13 amino acids.